This T cell receptor (beta chain) was sequenced for a study of blood T cell repertoires in COVID-19. Study summary: The cDNA or gDNA used as material had been derived from T cells, B-cell-depleted T cells, or PBMCs.

The V end lost 0 bases, the J end lost 3 bases, and 6 bases lay between the germline ends. This CDR3 is 13 amino acids long. Germline V gene sequence: CDR1 SGHKS, CDR2 YYEKEE (reference sequence). As handled by the study authors: Estimation of nucleated cell counts was performed using reference gene primer amplification. TCRdb's copy holds only in-frame clones and misses some; the assay was immunoSEQ multiplex PCR. V, J and clone size are taken as reported in that table, and D and trimming were inferred from the DNA itself. The sample holds approximately 97,000 clones, 84% seen once. The material sequenced was peripheral blood. The clonotype comes from a man aged 35 to 55 with active or convalescent COVID-19. The chain joins TRBV5-5 to TRBJ1-1; D gene uncertain. CDR3 amino acids: CASSLEAYTEAFF. CDR3 coding DNA: TGTGCCAGCAGCTTGGAAGCTTACACTGAAGCTTTCTTT.